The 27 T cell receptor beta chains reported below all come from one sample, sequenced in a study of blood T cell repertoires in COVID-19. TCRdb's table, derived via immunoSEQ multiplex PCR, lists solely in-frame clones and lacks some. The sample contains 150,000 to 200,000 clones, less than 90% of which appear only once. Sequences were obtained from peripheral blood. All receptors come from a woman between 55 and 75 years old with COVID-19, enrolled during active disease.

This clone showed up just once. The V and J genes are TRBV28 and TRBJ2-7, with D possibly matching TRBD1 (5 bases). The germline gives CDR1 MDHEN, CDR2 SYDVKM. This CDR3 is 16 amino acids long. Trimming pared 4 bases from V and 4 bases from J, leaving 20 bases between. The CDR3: CASSYRKGRVGYEQYF. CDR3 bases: TGTGCCAGCAGTTATCGAAAGGGCAGGGTTGGGTACGAGCAGTACTTC.

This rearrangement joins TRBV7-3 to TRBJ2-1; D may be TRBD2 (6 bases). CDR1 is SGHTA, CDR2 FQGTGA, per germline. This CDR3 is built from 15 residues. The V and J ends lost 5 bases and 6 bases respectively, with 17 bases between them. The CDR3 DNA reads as TGTGCCAGCAGCCCCCAGTCTCGGGGGTCCAATGAGCAGTTCTTC. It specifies CASSPQSRGSNEQFF.

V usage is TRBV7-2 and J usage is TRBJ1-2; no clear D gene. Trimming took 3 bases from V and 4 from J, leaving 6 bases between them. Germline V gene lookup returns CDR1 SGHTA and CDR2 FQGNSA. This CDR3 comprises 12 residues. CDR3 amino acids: CASSLRLYGYTF. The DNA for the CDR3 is TGTGCCAGCAGCTTGCGTCTCTATGGCTACACCTTC.

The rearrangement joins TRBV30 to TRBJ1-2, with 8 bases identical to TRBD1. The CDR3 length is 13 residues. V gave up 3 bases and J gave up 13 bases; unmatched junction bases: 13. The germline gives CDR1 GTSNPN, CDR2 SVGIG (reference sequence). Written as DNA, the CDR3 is TGTGCCTGGAGCCTTGTGTTCGGCGGACAGGGCACCTTC. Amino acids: CAWSLVFGGQGTF. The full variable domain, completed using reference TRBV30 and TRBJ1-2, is SQTIHQWPATLVQPVGSPLSLECTVEGTSNPNLYWYRQAAGRGLQLLFYSVGIGQISSEVPQNLSASRPQDRQFILSSKKLLLSDSGFYLCAWSLVFGGQGTFGSGTRLTVV.

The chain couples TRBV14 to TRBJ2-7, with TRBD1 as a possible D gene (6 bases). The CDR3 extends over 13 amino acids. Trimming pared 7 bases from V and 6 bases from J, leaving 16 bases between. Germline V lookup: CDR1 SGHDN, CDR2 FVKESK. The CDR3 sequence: CASTRSGGGEQYF. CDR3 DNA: TGTGCCAGCACTCGAAGTGGGGGCGGCGAGCAGTACTTC.

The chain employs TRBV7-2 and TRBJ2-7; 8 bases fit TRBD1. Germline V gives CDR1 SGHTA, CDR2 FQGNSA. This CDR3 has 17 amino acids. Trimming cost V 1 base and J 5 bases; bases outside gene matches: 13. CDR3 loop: CASSLVGGGQGTHEQYF. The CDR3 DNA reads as TGTGCCAGCAGCTTAGTAGGTGGAGGACAGGGTACCCACGAGCAGTACTTC. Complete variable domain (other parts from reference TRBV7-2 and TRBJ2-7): GAGVSQSPSNKVTEKGKDVELRCDPISGHTALYWYRQSLGQGLEFLIYFQGNSAPDKSGLPSDRFSAERTGGSVSTLTIQRTQQEDSAVYLCASSLVGGGQGTHEQYFGPGTRLTVT.

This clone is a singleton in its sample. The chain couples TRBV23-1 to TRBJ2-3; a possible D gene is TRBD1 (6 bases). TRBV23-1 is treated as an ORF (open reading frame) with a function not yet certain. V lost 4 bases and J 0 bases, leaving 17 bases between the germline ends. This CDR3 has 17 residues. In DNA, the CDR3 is TGCGCCAGCAGTCGGACTTGGGACACATCAAGCACAGATACGCAGTATTTT. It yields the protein CASSRTWDTSSTDTQYF.

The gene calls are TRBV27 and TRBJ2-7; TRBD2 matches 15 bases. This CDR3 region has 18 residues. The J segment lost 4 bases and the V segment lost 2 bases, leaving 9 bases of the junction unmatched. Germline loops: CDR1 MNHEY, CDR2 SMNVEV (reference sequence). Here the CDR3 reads CASSLGGGLAGGHYEQYF. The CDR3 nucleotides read TGTGCCAGCAGTTTAGGAGGGGGACTAGCGGGAGGCCATTACGAGCAGTACTTC.

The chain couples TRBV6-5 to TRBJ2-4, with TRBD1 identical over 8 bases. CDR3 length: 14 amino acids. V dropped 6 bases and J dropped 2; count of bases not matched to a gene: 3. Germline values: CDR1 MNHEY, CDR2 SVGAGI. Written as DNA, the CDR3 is TGTGCCAGCAGCGGACAGGGAACCAAAAACATTCAGTACTTC. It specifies CASSGQGTKNIQYF.

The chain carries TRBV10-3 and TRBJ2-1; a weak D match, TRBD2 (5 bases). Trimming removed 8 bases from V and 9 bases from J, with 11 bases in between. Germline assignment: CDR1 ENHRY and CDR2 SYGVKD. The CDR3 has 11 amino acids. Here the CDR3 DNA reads TGTGCCATCGGACGGGATCCTGAGCAGTTCTTC. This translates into CAIGRDPEQFF.

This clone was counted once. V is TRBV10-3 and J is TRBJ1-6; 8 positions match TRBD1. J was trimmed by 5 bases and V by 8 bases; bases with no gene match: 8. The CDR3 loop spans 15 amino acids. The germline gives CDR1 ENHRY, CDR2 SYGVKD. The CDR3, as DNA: TGTGCCATCGCAGAGGGGACAGGCAATAATTCACCCCTCCACTTT. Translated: CAIAEGTGNNSPLHF.

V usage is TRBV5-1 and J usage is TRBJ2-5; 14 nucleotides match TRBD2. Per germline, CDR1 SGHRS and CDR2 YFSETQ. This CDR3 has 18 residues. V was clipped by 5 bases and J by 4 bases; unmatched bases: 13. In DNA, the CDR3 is TGCGCCAGCAGACCCGGGACTAGCGGGAGTAGGCTCGGAGAGACCCAGTACTTC. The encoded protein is CASRPGTSGSRLGETQYF.

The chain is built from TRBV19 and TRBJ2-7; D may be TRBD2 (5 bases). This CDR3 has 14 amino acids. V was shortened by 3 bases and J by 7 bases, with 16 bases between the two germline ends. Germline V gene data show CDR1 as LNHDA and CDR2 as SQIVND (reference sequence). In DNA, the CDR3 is TGTGCCAGTAGTATGGCTCAAAAGGCGGGTGAGCAGTACTTC. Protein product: CASSMAQKAGEQYF.

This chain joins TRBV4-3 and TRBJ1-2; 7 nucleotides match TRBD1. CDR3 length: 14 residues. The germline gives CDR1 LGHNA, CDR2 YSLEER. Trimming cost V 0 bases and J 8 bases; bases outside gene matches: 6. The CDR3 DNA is TGCGCCAGCAGCCAAGATCACCGGACAGGAGGCTACACCTTC. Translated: CASSQDHRTGGYTF.

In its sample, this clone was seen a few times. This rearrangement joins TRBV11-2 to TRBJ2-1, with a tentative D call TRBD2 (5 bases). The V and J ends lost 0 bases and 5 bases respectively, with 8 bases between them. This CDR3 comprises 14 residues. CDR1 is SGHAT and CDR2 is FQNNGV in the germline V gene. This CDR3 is CASSLDTGNNEQFF. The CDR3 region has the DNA TGTGCCAGCAGCTTAGATACGGGAAACAATGAGCAGTTCTTC. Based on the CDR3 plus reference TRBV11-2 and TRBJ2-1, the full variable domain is EAGVAQSPRYKIIEKRQSVAFWCNPISGHATLYWYQQILGQGPKLLIQFQNNGVVDDSQLPKDRFSAERLKGVDSTLKIQPAKLEDSAVYLCASSLDTGNNEQFFGPGTRLTVL.

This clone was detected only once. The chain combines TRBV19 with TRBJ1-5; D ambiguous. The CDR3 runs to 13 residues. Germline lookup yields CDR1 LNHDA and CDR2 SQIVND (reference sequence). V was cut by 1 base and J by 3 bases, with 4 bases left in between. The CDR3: CASSIALNQPQHF. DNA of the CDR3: TGTGCCAGTAGTATAGCCCTCAATCAGCCCCAGCATTTT.

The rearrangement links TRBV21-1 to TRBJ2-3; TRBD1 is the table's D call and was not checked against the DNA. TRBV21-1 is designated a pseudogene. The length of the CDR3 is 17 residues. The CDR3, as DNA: TGTGCCAGCAGCAAAGGTAAGCCTAAGAGACAGATATGGGCGCAGTATTTT. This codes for CASSKGKPKRQIWAQYF.

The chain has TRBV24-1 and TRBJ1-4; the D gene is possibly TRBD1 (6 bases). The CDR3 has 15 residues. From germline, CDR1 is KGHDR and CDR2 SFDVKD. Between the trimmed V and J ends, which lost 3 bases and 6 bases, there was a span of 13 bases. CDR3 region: CATSDPGHSDEKLFF. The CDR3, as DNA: TGTGCCACCAGTGATCCGGGACACTCCGATGAAAAACTGTTTTTT.

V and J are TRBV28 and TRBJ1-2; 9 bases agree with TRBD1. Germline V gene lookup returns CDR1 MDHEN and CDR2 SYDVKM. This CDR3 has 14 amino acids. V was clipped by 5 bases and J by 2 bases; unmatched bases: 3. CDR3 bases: TGTGCCAGCAGTAACAGGGGGCCGAACTATGGCTACACCTTC. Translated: CASSNRGPNYGYTF.

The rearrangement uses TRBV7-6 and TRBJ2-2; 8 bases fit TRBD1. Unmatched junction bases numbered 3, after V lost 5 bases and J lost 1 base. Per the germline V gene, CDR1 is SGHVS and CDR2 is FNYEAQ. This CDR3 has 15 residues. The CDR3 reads CASSLGTGNTGELFF. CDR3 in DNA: TGTGCCAGCAGCCTAGGGACAGGGAACACCGGGGAGCTGTTTTTT.

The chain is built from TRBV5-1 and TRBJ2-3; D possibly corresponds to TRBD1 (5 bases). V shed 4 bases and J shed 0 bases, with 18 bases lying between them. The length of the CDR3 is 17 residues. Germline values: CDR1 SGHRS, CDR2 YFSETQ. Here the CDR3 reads CASSGRMTATSTDTQYF. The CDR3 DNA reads TGCGCCAGCAGCGGACGGATGACAGCAACTAGCACAGATACGCAGTATTTT.

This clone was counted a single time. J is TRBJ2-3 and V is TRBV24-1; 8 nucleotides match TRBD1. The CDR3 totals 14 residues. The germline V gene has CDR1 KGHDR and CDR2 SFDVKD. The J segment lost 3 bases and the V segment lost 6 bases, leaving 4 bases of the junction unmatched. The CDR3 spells CATSPGQGTDTQYF. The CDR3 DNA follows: TGTGCCACCAGTCCCGGACAGGGAACAGATACGCAGTATTTT.

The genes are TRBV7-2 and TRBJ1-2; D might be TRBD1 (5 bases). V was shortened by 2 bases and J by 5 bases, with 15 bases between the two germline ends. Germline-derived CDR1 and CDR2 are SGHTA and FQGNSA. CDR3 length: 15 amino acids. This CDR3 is CASSLRGIGQYGYTF. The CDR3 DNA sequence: TGTGCCAGCAGCTTAAGGGGTATCGGGCAATATGGCTACACCTTC.

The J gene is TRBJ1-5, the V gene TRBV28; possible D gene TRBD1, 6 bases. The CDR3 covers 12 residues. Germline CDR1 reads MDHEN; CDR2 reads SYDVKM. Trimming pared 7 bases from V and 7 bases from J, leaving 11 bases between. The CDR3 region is CASIRGGQPQHF. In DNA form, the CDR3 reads TGTGCCAGCATCAGGGGCGGGCAGCCCCAGCATTTT. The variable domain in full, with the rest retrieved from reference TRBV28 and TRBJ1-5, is DVKVTQSSRYLVKRTGEKVFLECVQDMDHENMFWYRQDPGLGLRLIYFSYDVKMKEKGDIPEGYSVSREKKERFSLILESASTNQTSMYLCASIRGGQPQHFGDGTRLSIL.

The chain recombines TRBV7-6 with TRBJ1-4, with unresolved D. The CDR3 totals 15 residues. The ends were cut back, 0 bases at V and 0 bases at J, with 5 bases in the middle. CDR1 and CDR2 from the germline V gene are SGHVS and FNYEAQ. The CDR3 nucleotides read TGTGCCAGCAGCTTAGCAGCCGCAACTAATGAAAAACTGTTTTTT. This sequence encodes CASSLAAATNEKLFF.

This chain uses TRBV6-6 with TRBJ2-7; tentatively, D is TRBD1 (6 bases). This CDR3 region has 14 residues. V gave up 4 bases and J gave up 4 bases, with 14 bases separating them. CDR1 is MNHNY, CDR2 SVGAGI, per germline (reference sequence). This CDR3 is CASSSPDRRYEQYF. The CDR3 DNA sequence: TGTGCCAGCAGTTCCCCGGACAGAAGATACGAGCAGTACTTC.

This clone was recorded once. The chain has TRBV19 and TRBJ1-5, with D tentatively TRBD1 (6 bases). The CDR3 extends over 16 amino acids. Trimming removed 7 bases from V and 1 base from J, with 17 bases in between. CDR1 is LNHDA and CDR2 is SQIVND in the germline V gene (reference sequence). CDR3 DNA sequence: TGTGCCAGTAATCCTGGAACAGGGTTAAGCAATCAGCCCCAGCATTTT. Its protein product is CASNPGTGLSNQPQHF.